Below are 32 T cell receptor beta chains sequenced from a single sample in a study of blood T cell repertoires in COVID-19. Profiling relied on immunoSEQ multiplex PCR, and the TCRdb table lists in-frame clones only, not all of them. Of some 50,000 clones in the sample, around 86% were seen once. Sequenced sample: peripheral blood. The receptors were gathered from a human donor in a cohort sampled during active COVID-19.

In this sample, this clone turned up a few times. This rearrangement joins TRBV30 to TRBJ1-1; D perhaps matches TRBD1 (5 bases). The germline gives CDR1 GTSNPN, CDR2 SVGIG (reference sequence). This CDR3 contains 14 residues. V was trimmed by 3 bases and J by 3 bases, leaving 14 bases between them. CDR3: CAWSPHRTDTEAFF. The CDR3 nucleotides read TGTGCCTGGAGCCCCCACAGGACCGACACTGAAGCTTTCTTT.

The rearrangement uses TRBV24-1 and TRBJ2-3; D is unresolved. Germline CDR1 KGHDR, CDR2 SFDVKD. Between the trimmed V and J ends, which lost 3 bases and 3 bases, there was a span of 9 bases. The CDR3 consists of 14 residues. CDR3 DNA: TGTGCCACCAGTGATGCGTGGTCGACAGATACGCAGTATTTT. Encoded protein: CATSDAWSTDTQYF.

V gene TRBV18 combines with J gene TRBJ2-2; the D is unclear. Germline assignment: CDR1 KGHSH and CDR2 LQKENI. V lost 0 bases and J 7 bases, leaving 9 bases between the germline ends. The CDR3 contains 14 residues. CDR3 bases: TGTGCCAGCTCACCACCGGTTGAGTTCGGGGAGCTGTTTTTT. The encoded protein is CASSPPVEFGELFF.

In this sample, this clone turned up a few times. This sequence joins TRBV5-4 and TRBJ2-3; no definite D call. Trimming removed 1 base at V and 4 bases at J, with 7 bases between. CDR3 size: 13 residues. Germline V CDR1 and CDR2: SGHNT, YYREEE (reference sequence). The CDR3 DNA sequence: TGTGCCAGCAGCTTGTCCGGGTCAGATACGCAGTATTTT. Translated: CASSLSGSDTQYF.

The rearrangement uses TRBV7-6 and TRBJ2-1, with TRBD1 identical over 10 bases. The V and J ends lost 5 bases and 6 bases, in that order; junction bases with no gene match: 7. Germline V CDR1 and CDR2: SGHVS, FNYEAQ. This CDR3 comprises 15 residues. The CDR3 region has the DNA TGTGCCAGCAGCGCCCGACAGGGGGCGTTCAATGAGCAGTTCTTC. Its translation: CASSARQGAFNEQFF.

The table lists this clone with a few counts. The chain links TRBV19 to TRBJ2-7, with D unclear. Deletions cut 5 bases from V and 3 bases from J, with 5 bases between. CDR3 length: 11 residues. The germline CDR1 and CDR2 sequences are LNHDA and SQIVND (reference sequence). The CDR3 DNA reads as TGTGCCAGTAGTGGCGGCTACGAGCAGTACTTC. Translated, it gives CASSGGYEQYF.

CDR3 nucleotides: TGTGCCAGCAGCTCAGACCCACATCGGGATGTCTCTGGGGCCAACGTCCTGACTTTC. This encodes CASSSDPHRDVSGANVLTF. The chain combines TRBV2 with TRBJ2-6; D may be TRBD2 (5 bases). Germline CDR1 SNHLY, CDR2 FYNNEI. V dropped 6 bases and J dropped 0 bases, with 21 bases sitting between them. This CDR3 contains 19 residues.

The CDR3 sequence: CATSDQYEQYF. CDR3 in DNA: TGTGCCACCAGTGACCAATACGAGCAGTACTTC. The rearrangement joins TRBV24-1 to TRBJ2-7; no clear D gene. CDR1 is KGHDR, CDR2 SFDVKD, per germline. The V and J ends lost 4 bases and 4 bases respectively, with 4 bases between them. The CDR3 totals 11 residues.

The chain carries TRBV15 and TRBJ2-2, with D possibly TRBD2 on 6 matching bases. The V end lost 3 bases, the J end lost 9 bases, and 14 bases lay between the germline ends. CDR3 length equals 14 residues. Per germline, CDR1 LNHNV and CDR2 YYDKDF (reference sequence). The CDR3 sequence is CATSSRSGRRELFF. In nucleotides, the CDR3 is TGTGCCACCAGCAGTCGATCGGGGAGGAGGGAGCTGTTTTTT.

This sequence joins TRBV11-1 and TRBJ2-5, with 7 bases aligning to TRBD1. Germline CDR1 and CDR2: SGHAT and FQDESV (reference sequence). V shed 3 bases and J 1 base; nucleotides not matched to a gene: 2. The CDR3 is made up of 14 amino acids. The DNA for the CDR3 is TGTGCCAGCAGCTTCCGGGACAGCCAAGAGACCCAGTACTTC. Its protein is CASSFRDSQETQYF.

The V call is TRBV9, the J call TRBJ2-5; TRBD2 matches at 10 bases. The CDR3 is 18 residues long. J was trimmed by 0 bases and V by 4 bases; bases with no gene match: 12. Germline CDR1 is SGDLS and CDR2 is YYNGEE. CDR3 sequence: CASSLNVGTSENQETQYF. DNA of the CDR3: TGTGCCAGCAGCTTAAACGTAGGGACTAGCGAAAACCAAGAGACCCAGTACTTC.

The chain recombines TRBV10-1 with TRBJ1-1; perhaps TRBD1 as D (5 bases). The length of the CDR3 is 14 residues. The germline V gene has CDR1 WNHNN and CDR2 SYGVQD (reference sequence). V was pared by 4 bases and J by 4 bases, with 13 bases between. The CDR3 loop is CASSVQAGGTEAFF. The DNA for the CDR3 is TGCGCCAGCAGTGTTCAGGCCGGGGGCACTGAAGCTTTCTTT.

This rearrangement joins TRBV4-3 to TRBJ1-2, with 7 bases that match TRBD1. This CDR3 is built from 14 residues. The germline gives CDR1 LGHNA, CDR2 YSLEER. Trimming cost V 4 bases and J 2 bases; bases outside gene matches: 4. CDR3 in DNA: TGCGCCAGCAGCCCAACAGGGGCGAACTATGGCTACACCTTC. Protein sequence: CASSPTGANYGYTF.

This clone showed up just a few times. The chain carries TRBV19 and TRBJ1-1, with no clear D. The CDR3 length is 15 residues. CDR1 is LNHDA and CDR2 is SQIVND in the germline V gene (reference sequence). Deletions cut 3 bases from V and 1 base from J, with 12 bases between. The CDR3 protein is CASSIISPRNTEAFF. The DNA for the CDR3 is TGTGCCAGTAGTATCATCTCGCCGAGGAACACTGAAGCTTTCTTT.

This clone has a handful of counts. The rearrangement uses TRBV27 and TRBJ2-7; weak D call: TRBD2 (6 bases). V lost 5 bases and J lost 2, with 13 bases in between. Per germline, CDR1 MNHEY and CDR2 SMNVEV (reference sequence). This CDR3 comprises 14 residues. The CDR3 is CASSPRGGTYEQYF. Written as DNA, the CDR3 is TGTGCCAGCAGTCCTAGGGGAGGCACCTACGAGCAGTACTTC.

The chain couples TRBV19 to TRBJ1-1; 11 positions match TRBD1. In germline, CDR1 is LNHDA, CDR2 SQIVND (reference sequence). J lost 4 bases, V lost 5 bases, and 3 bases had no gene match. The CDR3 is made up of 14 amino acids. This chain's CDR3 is CASSFGQGATEAFF. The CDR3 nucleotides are TGTGCCAGTAGTTTCGGACAGGGGGCCACTGAAGCTTTCTTT.

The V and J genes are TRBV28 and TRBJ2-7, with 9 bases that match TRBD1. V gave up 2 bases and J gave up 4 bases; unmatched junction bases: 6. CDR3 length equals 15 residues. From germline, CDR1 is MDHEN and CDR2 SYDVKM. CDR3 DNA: TGTGCCAGCAGTTTAGACCCGGGACAGGGTTACGAGCAGTACTTC. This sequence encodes CASSLDPGQGYEQYF.

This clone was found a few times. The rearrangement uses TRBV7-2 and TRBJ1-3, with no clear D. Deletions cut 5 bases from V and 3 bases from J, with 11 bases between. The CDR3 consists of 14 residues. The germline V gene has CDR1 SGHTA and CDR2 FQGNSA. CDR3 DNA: TGTGCCAGCAGCCTAAGCTCATATGGAAACACCATATATTTT. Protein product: CASSLSSYGNTIYF.

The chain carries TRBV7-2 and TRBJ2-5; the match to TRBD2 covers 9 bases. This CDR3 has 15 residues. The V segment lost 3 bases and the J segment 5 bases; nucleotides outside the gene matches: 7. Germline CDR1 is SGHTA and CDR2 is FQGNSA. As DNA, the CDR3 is TGTGCCAGCAGCTTCCGCGGGAGGGCCGTTGAGACCCAGTACTTC. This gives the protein CASSFRGRAVETQYF.

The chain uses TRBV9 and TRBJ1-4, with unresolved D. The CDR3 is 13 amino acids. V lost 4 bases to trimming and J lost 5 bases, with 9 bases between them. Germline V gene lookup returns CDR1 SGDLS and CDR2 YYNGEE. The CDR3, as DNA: TGTGCCAGCAGCAAGGACTGGAATGAAAAACTGTTTTTT. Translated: CASSKDWNEKLFF. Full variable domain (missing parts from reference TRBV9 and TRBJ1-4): DSGVTQTPKHLITATGQRVTLRCSPRSGDLSVYWYQQSLDQGLQFLIQYYNGEERAKGNILERFSAQQFPDLHSELNLSSLELGDSALYFCASSKDWNEKLFFGSGTQLSVL.

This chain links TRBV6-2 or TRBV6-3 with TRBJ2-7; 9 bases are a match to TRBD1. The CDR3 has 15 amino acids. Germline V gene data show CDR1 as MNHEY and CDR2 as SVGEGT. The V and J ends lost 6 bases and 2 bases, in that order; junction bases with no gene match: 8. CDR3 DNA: TGTGCCAGCAGCGGAGGGACAGGGAGTCCCTACGAGCAGTACTTC. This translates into CASSGGTGSPYEQYF.

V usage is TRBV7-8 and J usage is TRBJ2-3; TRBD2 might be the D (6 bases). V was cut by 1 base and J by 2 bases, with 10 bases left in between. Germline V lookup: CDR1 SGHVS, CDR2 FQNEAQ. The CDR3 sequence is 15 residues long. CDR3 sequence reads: CASSLGDSYTDTQYF. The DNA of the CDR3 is TGTGCCAGCAGCTTAGGGGACTCATACACAGATACGCAGTATTTT. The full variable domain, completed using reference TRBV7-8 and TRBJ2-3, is GAGVSQSPRYKVAKRGQDVALRCDPISGHVSLFWYQQALGQGPEFLTYFQNEAQLDKSGLPSDRFFAERPEGSVSTLKIQRTQQEDSAVYLCASSLGDSYTDTQYFGPGTRLTVL.

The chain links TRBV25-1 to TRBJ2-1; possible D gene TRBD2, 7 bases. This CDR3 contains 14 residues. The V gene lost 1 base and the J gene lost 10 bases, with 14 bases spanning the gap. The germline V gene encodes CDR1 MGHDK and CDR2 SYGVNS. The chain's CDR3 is CASSEWGGRMEQFF. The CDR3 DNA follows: TGTGCCAGCAGTGAATGGGGGGGGCGCATGGAGCAGTTCTTC.

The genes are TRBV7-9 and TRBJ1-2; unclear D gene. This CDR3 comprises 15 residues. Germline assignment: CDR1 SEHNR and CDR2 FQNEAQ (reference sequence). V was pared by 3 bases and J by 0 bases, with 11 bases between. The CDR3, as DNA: TGTGCCAGCAGCTTGTTAACAGCCACTAACTATGGCTACACCTTC. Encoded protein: CASSLLTATNYGYTF.

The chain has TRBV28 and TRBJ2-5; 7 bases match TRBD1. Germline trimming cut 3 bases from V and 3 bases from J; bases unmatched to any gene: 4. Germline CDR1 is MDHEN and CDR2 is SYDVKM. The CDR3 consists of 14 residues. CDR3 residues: CASSFWTGKETQYF. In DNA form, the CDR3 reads TGTGCCAGCAGTTTCTGGACAGGCAAAGAGACCCAGTACTTC. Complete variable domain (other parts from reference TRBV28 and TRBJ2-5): DVKVTQSSRYLVKRTGEKVFLECVQDMDHENMFWYRQDPGLGLRLIYFSYDVKMKEKGDIPEGYSVSREKKERFSLILESASTNQTSMYLCASSFWTGKETQYFGPGTRLLVL.

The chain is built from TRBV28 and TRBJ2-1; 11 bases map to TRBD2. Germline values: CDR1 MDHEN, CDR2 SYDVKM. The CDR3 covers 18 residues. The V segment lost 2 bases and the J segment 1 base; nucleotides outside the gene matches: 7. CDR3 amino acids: CASSLPLAGGESYNEQFF. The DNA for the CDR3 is TGTGCCAGCAGTTTACCCCTAGCGGGAGGAGAGTCCTACAATGAGCAGTTCTTC.

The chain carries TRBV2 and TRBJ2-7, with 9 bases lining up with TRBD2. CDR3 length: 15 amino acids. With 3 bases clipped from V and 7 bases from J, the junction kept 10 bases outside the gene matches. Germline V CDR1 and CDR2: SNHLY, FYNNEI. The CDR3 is CASSEGLATLMEQYF. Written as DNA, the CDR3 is TGTGCCAGCAGTGAGGGACTAGCTACTCTTATGGAGCAGTACTTC.

CDR3 bases: TGTGCCACCAGTGATTTGGGAGGGGCTGGAAACACCATATATTTT. Amino acids: CATSDLGGAGNTIYF. The V call is TRBV24-1, the J call TRBJ1-3, with a tentative D call TRBD1 (5 bases). This CDR3 has 15 amino acids. CDR1 and CDR2 from the germline V gene are KGHDR and SFDVKD. Trimming took 0 bases from V and 2 from J, leaving 7 bases between them.

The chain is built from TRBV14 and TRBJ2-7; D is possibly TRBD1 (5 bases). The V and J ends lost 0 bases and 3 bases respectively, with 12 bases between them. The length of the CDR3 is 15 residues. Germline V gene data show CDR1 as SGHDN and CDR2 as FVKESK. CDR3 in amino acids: CASSQDVFTGYEQYF. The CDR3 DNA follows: TGTGCCAGCAGCCAAGATGTCTTCACAGGCTACGAGCAGTACTTC.

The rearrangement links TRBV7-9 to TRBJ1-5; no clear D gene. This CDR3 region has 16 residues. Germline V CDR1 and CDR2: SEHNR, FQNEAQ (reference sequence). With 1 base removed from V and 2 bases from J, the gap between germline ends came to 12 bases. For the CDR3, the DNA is TGTGCCAGCAGCTTAGTGTCTCCTGTCGGCAATCAGCCCCAGCATTTT. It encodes CASSLVSPVGNQPQHF.

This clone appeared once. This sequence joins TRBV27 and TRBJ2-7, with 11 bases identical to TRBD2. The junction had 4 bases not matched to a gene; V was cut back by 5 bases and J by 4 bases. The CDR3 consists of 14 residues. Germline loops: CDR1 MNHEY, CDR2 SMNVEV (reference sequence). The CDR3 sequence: CASSPGTSGYEQYF. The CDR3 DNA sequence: TGTGCCAGCAGTCCAGGGACTAGCGGATACGAGCAGTACTTC.

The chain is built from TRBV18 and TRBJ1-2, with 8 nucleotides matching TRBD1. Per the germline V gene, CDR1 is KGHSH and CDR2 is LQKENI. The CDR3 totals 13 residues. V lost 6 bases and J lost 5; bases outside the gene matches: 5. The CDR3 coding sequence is TGTGCCAGCTCCGTGGACAGGGTTTATGGCTACACCTTC. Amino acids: CASSVDRVYGYTF.